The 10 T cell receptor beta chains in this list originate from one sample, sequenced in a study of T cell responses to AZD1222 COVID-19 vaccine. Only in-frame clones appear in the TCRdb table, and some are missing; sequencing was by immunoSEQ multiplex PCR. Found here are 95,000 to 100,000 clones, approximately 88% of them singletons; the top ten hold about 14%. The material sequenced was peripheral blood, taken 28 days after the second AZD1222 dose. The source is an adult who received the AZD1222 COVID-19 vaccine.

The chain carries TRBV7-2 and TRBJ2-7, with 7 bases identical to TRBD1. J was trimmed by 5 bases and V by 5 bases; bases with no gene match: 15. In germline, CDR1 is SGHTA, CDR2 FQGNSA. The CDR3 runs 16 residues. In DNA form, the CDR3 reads TGTGCCAGCAGCGTAGAGATATTGACAGGGTATAACGAGCAGTACTTC. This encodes CASSVEILTGYNEQYF.

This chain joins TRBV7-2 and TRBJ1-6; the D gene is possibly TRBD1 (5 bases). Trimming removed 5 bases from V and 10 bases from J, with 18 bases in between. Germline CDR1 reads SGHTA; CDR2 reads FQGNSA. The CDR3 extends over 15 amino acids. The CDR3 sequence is CASSPDGARLSPLHF. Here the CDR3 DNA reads TGTGCCAGCAGCCCCGATGGGGCCCGGTTGTCACCCCTCCACTTT.

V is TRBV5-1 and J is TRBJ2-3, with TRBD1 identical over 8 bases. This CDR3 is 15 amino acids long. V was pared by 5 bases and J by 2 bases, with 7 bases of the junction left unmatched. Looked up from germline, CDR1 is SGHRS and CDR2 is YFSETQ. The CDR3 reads CASRAGQDHTDTQYF. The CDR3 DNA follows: TGCGCCAGCAGGGCGGGACAGGACCACACAGATACGCAGTATTTT.

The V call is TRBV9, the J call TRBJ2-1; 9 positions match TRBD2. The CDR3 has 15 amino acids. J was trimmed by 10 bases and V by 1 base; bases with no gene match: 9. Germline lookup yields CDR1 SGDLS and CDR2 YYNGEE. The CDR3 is CASSVRGSGSEEQFF. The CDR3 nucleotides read TGTGCCAGCAGCGTAAGAGGTAGCGGGAGCGAGGAGCAGTTCTTC.

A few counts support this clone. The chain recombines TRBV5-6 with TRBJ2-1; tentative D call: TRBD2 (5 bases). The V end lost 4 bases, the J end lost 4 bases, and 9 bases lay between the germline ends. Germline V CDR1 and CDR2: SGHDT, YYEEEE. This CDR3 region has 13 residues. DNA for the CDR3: TGTGCCAGCAGCAGCGGCAGATACAATGAGCAGTTCTTC. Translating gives CASSSGRYNEQFF.

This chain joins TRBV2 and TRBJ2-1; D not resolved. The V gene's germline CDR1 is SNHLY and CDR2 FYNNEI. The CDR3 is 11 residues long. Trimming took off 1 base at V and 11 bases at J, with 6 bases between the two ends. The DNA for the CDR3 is TGTGCCAGCAGTGAAGGGGATAAGCAGTTCTTC. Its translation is CASSEGDKQFF.

CDR3 residues: CASSPRRDVPGGEQFF. CDR3 in DNA: TGTGCCAGCAGCCCCAGGCGGGACGTCCCGGGAGGGGAGCAGTTCTTC. V is TRBV5-4 and J is TRBJ2-1, with TRBD2 matching 8 bases. V trimming: 4 bases; J trimming: 10 bases; junction bases outside the gene matches: 16. This CDR3 region has 16 residues. CDR1 and CDR2 (germline): SGHNT, YYREEE (reference sequence).

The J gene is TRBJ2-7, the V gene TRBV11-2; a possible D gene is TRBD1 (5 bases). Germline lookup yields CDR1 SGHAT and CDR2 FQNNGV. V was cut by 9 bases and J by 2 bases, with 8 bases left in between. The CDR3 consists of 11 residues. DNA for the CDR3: TGTGCCAGTCTAGGGGCCTACGAGCAGTACTTC. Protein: CASLGAYEQYF.

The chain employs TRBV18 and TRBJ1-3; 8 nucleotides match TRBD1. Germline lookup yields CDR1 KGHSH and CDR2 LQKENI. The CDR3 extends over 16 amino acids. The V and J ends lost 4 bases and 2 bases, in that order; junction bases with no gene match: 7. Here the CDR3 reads CASSLGQGGAGNTIYF. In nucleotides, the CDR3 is TGTGCCAGCTCACTAGGACAGGGAGGAGCTGGAAACACCATATATTTT.

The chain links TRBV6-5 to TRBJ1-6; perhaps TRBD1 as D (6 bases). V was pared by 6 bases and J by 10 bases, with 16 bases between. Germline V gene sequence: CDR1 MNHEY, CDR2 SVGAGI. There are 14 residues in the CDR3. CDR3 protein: CASSLSTQGSPLHF. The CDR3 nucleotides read TGTGCCAGCAGCCTCAGCACACAGGGATCACCCCTCCACTTT.